These 26 T cell receptor beta chains were sequenced from one sample in a study of T cells after yellow fever vaccination. From the 5' RACE reads, TCRdb called clonotypes with MiXCR, one entry per CDR3 protein. This sample carries fewer than 400,000 distinct CDR3 sequences, roughly 10% of them seen once, and the ten largest clones take 3% to 4%. The source was CD4+ T cells sorted from PBMCs, collected 45 days after the yellow fever booster vaccination. These receptor sequences come from a man younger than 35 who received the YFV17D yellow fever vaccine.

This clonotype was observed a few times. V usage is TRBV24-1 and J usage is TRBJ2-3; 8 nucleotides agree with TRBD1. The CDR3 sequence is 15 residues long. Germline-derived CDR1 and CDR2 are KGHDR and SFDVKD. The ends lost 4 bases at V and 8 bases at J; junction bases unmatched: 10. The CDR3 here is CATSESRQGRGTQYF. The DNA for the CDR3 is TGTGCCACCAGTGAAAGCCGACAGGGGCGTGGTACGCAGTATTTT.

The rearrangement joins TRBV15 to TRBJ2-5; 7 nucleotides align to TRBD2. CDR1 and CDR2 from the germline V gene are LNHNV and YYDKDF (reference sequence). V lost 4 bases, J lost 3 bases, and 5 bases stayed unmatched. The CDR3 totals 14 residues. The CDR3: CATSTGGGEETQYF. For the CDR3, the DNA is TGTGCCACCAGCACGGGAGGAGGCGAAGAGACCCAGTACTTC. The whole variable domain, filled in from reference TRBV15 and TRBJ2-5, reads DAMVIQNPRYQVTQFGKPVTLSCSQTLNHNVMYWYQQKSSQAPKLLFHYYDKDFNNEADTPDNFQSRRPNTSFCFLDIRSPGLGDTAMYLCATSTGGGEETQYFGPGTRLLVL.

In this sample, this clonotype turned up a few times. The V call is TRBV5-6, the J call TRBJ1-1; D remains ambiguous. Trimming pared 6 bases from V and 3 bases from J, leaving 6 bases between. There are 11 residues in the CDR3. The germline CDR1 and CDR2 sequences are SGHDT and YYEEEE. The CDR3 nucleotides are TGTGCCAGCATCAAGGACACTGAAGCTTTCTTT. It yields the protein CASIKDTEAFF. Supplemented by reference TRBV5-6 and TRBJ1-1, the full variable domain reads DAGVTQSPTHLIKTRGQQVTLRCSPKSGHDTVSWYQQALGQGPQFIFQYYEEEERQRGNFPDRFSGHQFPNYSSELNVNALLLGDSALYLCASIKDTEAFFGQGTRLTVV.

This clonotype has a handful of counts. This chain connects TRBV6-5 to TRBJ2-7; 11 bases fit TRBD1. Germline CDR1 is MNHEY and CDR2 is SVGAGI. The trim removed 4 bases at V and 3 bases at J, leaving 2 bases unmatched. This CDR3 contains 14 residues. CDR3 bases: TGTGCCAGCAGTTCCGGGACAGGGGGCTACGAGCAGTACGTC. Its translation is CASSSGTGGYEQYV.

There are a few counts of this clonotype. CDR3 protein: CASSRAGSGTGELFF. The DNA of the CDR3 is TGTGCCAGCAGCCGAGCGGGATCGGGGACCGGGGAGCTGTTTTTT. The chain has TRBV5-8 and TRBJ2-2; 7 nucleotides match TRBD2. The CDR3 consists of 15 residues. Germline V lookup: CDR1 SGHTS, CDR2 YDEGEE. The junction had 8 bases not matched to a gene; V was cut back by 4 bases and J by 5 bases.

The chain uses TRBV7-9 and TRBJ2-5; D not resolved. Trimming pared 3 bases from V and 1 base from J, leaving 12 bases between. The CDR3 has 15 amino acids. Per germline, CDR1 SEHNR and CDR2 FQNEAQ (reference sequence). CDR3: CASSFLAAIQETQYF. Here the CDR3 DNA reads TGTGCCAGCAGCTTTCTGGCGGCGATCCAAGAGACCCAGTACTTC.

This clonotype turned up a few times. This chain connects TRBV9 to TRBJ2-1; 11 positions match TRBD2. Germline CDR1 and CDR2: SGDLS and YYNGEE. The junction had 7 bases not matched to a gene; V was cut back by 5 bases and J by 6 bases. The CDR3 covers 15 residues. The CDR3 DNA reads TGTGCCAGCAGACCCACCGGACTAGCGGGCAATGAGCAGTTCTTC. Translated, it gives CASRPTGLAGNEQFF. Full variable domain (rest looked up from reference TRBV9 and TRBJ2-1): DSGVTQTPKHLITATGQRVTLRCSPRSGDLSVYWYQQSLDQGLQFLIQYYNGEERAKGNILERFSAQQFPDLHSELNLSSLELGDSALYFCASRPTGLAGNEQFFGPGTRLTVL.

This clonotype was seen a few times. The chain uses TRBV18 and TRBJ2-2; D ambiguous. The CDR3 has 16 residues. From germline, CDR1 is KGHSH and CDR2 LQKENI. Trimming shortened V by 3 bases and J by 3 bases, and 14 bases separated the two germline ends. This CDR3 is CASSPFTAGDTGELFF. The CDR3 DNA follows: TGTGCCAGCTCACCGTTCACGGCCGGAGACACCGGGGAGCTGTTTTTT.

The V gene is TRBV7-2, the J gene TRBJ1-5; D remains unclear. V gave up 5 bases and J gave up 6 bases, with 11 bases separating them. The CDR3 loop spans 13 amino acids. Germline CDR1 reads SGHTA; CDR2 reads FQGNSA. CDR3 region: CASSPNFGQPQHF. The CDR3, as DNA: TGTGCCAGCAGCCCCAATTTCGGTCAGCCCCAGCATTTT.

This clonotype came up a few times. The chain joins TRBV2 to TRBJ2-1; 8 nucleotides match TRBD1. J lost 5 bases, V lost 7 bases, and 7 bases had no gene match. Germline V gene data show CDR1 as SNHLY and CDR2 as FYNNEI. The CDR3 loop spans 14 amino acids. CDR3 amino acids: CASKDREFDNEQFF. CDR3 in DNA: TGTGCCAGCAAGGACAGGGAATTTGACAATGAGCAGTTCTTC.

This clonotype was recorded at least ten times. The chain links TRBV5-1 to TRBJ2-5; TRBD2 agrees at 8 bases. After removal of 7 bases from V and 4 bases from J, the junction contained 9 bases not matched to a gene. The length of the CDR3 is 14 residues. Germline V gene lookup returns CDR1 SGHRS and CDR2 YFSETQ. The CDR3 reads CASSRAGDGETQYF. The CDR3 region has the DNA TGCGCCAGCTCGCGAGCGGGGGACGGAGAGACCCAGTACTTC.

V and J are TRBV11-1 and TRBJ2-3, with D possibly being TRBD2 (5 bases). The germline V gene has CDR1 SGHAT and CDR2 FQDESV (reference sequence). Trimming pared 5 bases from V and 8 bases from J, leaving 14 bases between. This CDR3 region has 13 residues. CDR3 nucleotides: TGTGCCAGCAGCCCCCCACTAGAGGGTACGCAGTATTTT. This encodes CASSPPLEGTQYF.

This clonotype was observed a handful of times. The chain carries TRBV5-6 and TRBJ2-5; D is undetermined. The CDR3 length is 12 residues. Per the germline V gene, CDR1 is SGHDT and CDR2 is YYEEEE. V dropped 0 bases and J dropped 9 bases, with 9 bases sitting between them. CDR3: CASSLVSDPQYF. In DNA, the CDR3 is TGTGCCAGCAGCTTGGTTTCCGATCCCCAGTACTTC. Drawing the rest from reference TRBV5-6 and TRBJ2-5, the complete variable domain is DAGVTQSPTHLIKTRGQQVTLRCSPKSGHDTVSWYQQALGQGPQFIFQYYEEEERQRGNFPDRFSGHQFPNYSSELNVNALLLGDSALYLCASSLVSDPQYFGPGTRLLVL.

This chain links TRBV2 with TRBJ1-1, with 7 bases lining up with TRBD1. Per the germline V gene, CDR1 is SNHLY and CDR2 is FYNNEI. The CDR3 runs 13 residues. V lost 5 bases, J lost 10 bases, and 10 bases stayed unmatched. In DNA, the CDR3 is TGTGCCAGCAGTTTCCAAGGCCAGGGGGGAGCTTTCTTT. Protein sequence: CASSFQGQGGAFF. Together with reference TRBV2 and TRBJ1-1, the CDR3 gives the full variable domain: EPEVTQTPSHQVTQMGQEVILRCVPISNHLYFYWYRQILGQKVEFLVSFYNNEISEKSEIFDDQFSVERPDGSNFTLKIRSTKLEDSAMYFCASSFQGQGGAFFGQGTRLTVV.

This clonotype was observed a handful of times. The V call is TRBV5-1, the J call TRBJ1-1; no firm D call. The CDR3 runs 12 residues. CDR1 and CDR2 from the germline V gene are SGHRS and YFSETQ. V was shortened by 3 bases and J by 6 bases, with 9 bases between the two germline ends. In nucleotides, the CDR3 is TGCGCCAGCAGCTCGACCAGCTCTGAAGCTTTCTTT. Amino acids: CASSSTSSEAFF.

This clonotype was observed a handful of times. The chain couples TRBV9 to TRBJ2-1; no definite D call. This CDR3 spans 17 amino acids. Trimming stripped 0 bases from V and 4 bases from J, with 17 bases between. Germline CDR1 SGDLS, CDR2 YYNGEE. The DNA of the CDR3 is TGTGCCAGCAGCGTAGGGCTAAACAGAGGAATTTACAATGAGCAGTTCTTC. This sequence encodes CASSVGLNRGIYNEQFF.

The rearrangement links TRBV5-4 to TRBJ2-7; D remains ambiguous. Germline V gene data show CDR1 as SGHNT and CDR2 as YYREEE (reference sequence). The CDR3 spans 13 residues. V gave up 3 bases and J gave up 4 bases, with 11 bases separating them. CDR3 sequence (DNA): TGTGCCAGCAGCTCTGCCCCAACTTACGAGCAGTACGTC. Protein product: CASSSAPTYEQYV.

This clonotype was observed a handful of times. The genes are TRBV9 and TRBJ1-2; 8 bases match TRBD1. CDR1 is SGDLS, CDR2 YYNGEE, per germline. The trim removed 4 bases at V and 2 bases at J, leaving 7 bases unmatched. CDR3 size: 15 residues. CDR3 in DNA: TGTGCCAGCAGCCAGCGGACAGGGTGGAACTATGGCTACACCTTC. This translates into CASSQRTGWNYGYTF. Supplemented by reference TRBV9 and TRBJ1-2, the full variable domain reads DSGVTQTPKHLITATGQRVTLRCSPRSGDLSVYWYQQSLDQGLQFLIQYYNGEERAKGNILERFSAQQFPDLHSELNLSSLELGDSALYFCASSQRTGWNYGYTFGSGTRLTVV.

The CDR3: CASSPEGFTYGYTF. The CDR3 nucleotides are TGTGCCAGCAGCCCGGAGGGGTTCACCTATGGCTACACCTTC. This chain connects TRBV7-8 to TRBJ1-2; maybe TRBD1 (5 bases). CDR1 and CDR2 (germline): SGHVS, FQNEAQ. The length of the CDR3 is 14 residues. Trimming left V 5 bases short and J 4 bases short, with 14 bases between. The entire variable domain, with the rest obtained from reference TRBV7-8 and TRBJ1-2, is as follows: GAGVSQSPRYKVAKRGQDVALRCDPISGHVSLFWYQQALGQGPEFLTYFQNEAQLDKSGLPSDRFFAERPEGSVSTLKIQRTQQEDSAVYLCASSPEGFTYGYTFGSGTRLTVV.

This clonotype appeared a few times. This chain uses TRBV7-3 with TRBJ2-1; the match to TRBD2 covers 12 bases. The V and J ends lost 2 bases and 3 bases, in that order; junction bases with no gene match: 8. This CDR3 spans 18 amino acids. Germline values: CDR1 SGHTA, CDR2 FQGTGA. Here the CDR3 DNA reads TGTGCCAGCAGCTTAGTGCTAGCGGGGGGGCCCGGCTACAATGAGCAGTTCTTC. Translated, it gives CASSLVLAGGPGYNEQFF.

The chain joins TRBV20-1 to TRBJ1-1; TRBD1 is a possible D gene (5 bases). V lost 0 bases and J lost 11, with 13 bases in between. Germline V gene data show CDR1 as DFQATT and CDR2 as SNEGSKA (reference sequence). This CDR3 is built from 12 residues. This CDR3 is CSAREPTGGAFF. CDR3 nucleotide sequence: TGCAGTGCTAGAGAGCCCACTGGGGGGGCTTTCTTT.

The chain employs TRBV24-1 and TRBJ1-1, with TRBD1 matching over 7 bases. Germline lookup yields CDR1 KGHDR and CDR2 SFDVKD. J gave up 4 bases and V 6 bases, and 4 bases lay outside the gene matches. This CDR3 contains 13 residues. This chain's CDR3 is CATSPTGATEAFF. Written as DNA, the CDR3 is TGTGCCACCAGTCCTACAGGGGCCACTGAAGCTTTCTTT.

This clonotype was seen only a few times. The chain has TRBV4-3 and TRBJ2-5, with 16 bases lining up with TRBD2. The CDR3 is 15 residues long. V gave up 9 bases and J gave up 5 bases; unmatched junction bases: 6. Germline CDR1 LGHNA, CDR2 YSLEER. The CDR3 region has the DNA TGCGCCAGTCCGGGACTAGCGGGGGGGCCGGAGACCCAGTACTTC. Protein product: CASPGLAGGPETQYF.

The V and J genes are TRBV12-3 or TRBV12-4 and TRBJ2-2, with 9 bases identical to TRBD2. This CDR3 comprises 16 residues. Germline trimming cut 4 bases from V and 1 base from J; bases unmatched to any gene: 4. This chain's CDR3 is CASSSPSGVNTGELFF. The DNA for the CDR3 is TGTGCCAGCAGTTCGCCTAGCGGGGTGAACACCGGGGAGCTGTTTTTT.

In the case of this clonotype: This could be a read error, since a much larger clone is one nucleotide away. This chain joins TRBV7-2 and TRBJ2-1; the D is unclear. Trimming pared 5 bases from V and 5 bases from J, leaving 4 bases between. This CDR3 has 11 amino acids. CDR1 is SGHTA, CDR2 FQGNSA, per germline. CDR3 sequence reads: CASSVDNEQFF. CDR3 DNA: TGTGCCAGCAGCGTTGACAATGAGCAGTTCTTC.

V gene TRBV7-2 combines with J gene TRBJ1-5; 9 positions agree with TRBD1. Germline V gene data show CDR1 as SGHTA and CDR2 as FQGNSA. This CDR3 spans 18 amino acids. V lost 5 bases to trimming and J lost 6 bases; unmatched junction nucleotides: 17. CDR3 sequence reads: CASSAHKTGTGYLQPQHF. CDR3 in DNA: TGTGCCAGCAGCGCTCACAAAACCGGGACAGGGTACCTTCAGCCCCAGCATTTT.